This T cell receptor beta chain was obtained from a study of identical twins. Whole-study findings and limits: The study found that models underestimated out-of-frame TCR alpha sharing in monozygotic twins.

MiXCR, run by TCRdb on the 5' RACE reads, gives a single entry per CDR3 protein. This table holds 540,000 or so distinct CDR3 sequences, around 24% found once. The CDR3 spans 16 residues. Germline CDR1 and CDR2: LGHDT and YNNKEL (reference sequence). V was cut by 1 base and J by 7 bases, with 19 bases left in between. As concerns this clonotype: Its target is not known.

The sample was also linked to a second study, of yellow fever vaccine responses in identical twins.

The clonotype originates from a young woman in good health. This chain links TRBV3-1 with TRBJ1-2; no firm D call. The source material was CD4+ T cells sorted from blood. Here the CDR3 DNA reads TGTGCCAGCAGCCAAGTATGGATCCCCGAGGGTTCTGGCTACACCTTC. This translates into CASSQVWIPEGSGYTF.